This is a list of T cell receptor beta chains from one sample in a study of blood T cells in healthy people across ages. TCRdb analysed the 5' RACE reads with MiXCR anew, one entry per CDR3 protein. The sample lists more than 450,000 distinct CDR3 sequences, approximately 26% occurring once. The sample also formed part of further work on T cells of mothers and their children.

The sequencing input was blood. These receptors were obtained from a boy younger than 10 in good health. Each CDR3 is given with its conserved first and last residue. D genes are given only for firm matches. Rows give clone size only sometimes, using once, few, many, or a class for an expanded clone.

cdr3_nt cdr3_aa d_call j_call clone_size v_call
TGTGCCAGCAGCTCTGTTGGGACGGTCCAAGAGACCCAGTACTTC CASSSVGTVQETQYF NA TRBJ2-5 few TRBV7-8
TGCGCCAGCAGCCTAGGGACAGGGACCACCGGGGAGCTGTTTTTT CASSLGTGTTGELFF TRBD1 TRBJ2-2 few TRBV5-1
TGTGCCAGCAGCCCGTGGGATGTATGGGCTGCCGAGACCCAGTACTTC CASSPWDVWAAETQYF NA TRBJ2-5 NA TRBV7-2
TGTGCCAGCAGTGAGTTCCGCGGGGGGACCGGGGAGCTGTTTTTT CASSEFRGGTGELFF TRBD2 TRBJ2-2 few TRBV2
TGTGCCAGCAGCTTATTGGGCGACGACTATGGCTACACCTTC CASSLLGDDYGYTF NA TRBJ1-2 few TRBV5-6
TGTGCCAGCAGTTCCCGGAACTCCTACAATGAGCAGTTCTTC CASSSRNSYNEQFF NA TRBJ2-1 NA TRBV12-3/TRBV12-4
TGTGCCACCAGTGATTTACGGGTAGCGGGGGCCTACGAGCAGTACTTC CATSDLRVAGAYEQYF TRBD2 TRBJ2-7 NA TRBV24-1
TGCAGCGTTGATAGGGGGACAGGGTTCACTGAAGCTTTCTTT CSVDRGTGFTEAFF TRBD1 TRBJ1-1 NA TRBV29-1
TGTGCCAGCAGCTTAGAAGGGCTTCCAACTAATGAAAAACTGTTTTTT CASSLEGLPTNEKLFF NA TRBJ1-4 NA TRBV7-9
TGTGCCTGGAGTCATCCGGGACTAGCTAGCTACGAGCAGTACTTC CAWSHPGLASYEQYF TRBD2 TRBJ2-7 NA TRBV30
TGTGCCAGCAGCCCGAGACTAGCGGGACACACAGATACGCAGTATTTT CASSPRLAGHTDTQYF TRBD2 TRBJ2-3 NA TRBV7-8
TGTGCCAGCAGTGAGGGGCGGTATAATTCACCCCTCCACTTT CASSEGRYNSPLHF NA TRBJ1-6 NA TRBV2
TGTGCCAGCAGCCCCTTTCTCCAGCAGATTCAAGAGACCCAGTACTTC CASSPFLQQIQETQYF NA TRBJ2-5 once TRBV5-6
TGCAGCGTTGTGGGCGGGGGCCCGAACACTGAAGCTTTCTTT CSVVGGGPNTEAFF NA TRBJ1-1 NA TRBV29-1
TGCGCCAGCAGCCAAGAGCGGGGCCTCGAGCAGTACTTC CASSQERGLEQYF NA TRBJ2-7 NA TRBV4-3
TGTGCCAGCTCCTCTGGGACAGGGACCCTCTACGAGCAGTACTTC CASSSGTGTLYEQYF TRBD1 TRBJ2-7 NA TRBV5-8
TGCGCCAGCAGCTGGGGGGGCTTCCTCTCTGGGGCCAACGTCCTGACTTTC CASSWGGFLSGANVLTF NA TRBJ2-6 NA TRBV5-1
TGTGCCAGCAGTTTTTATCGCAGCTCAAGATACTATGGCTACACCTTC CASSFYRSSRYYGYTF NA TRBJ1-2 NA TRBV27